Sequencing of this TCR beta chain was carried out in a study of blood T cell repertoires in COVID-19 (dated by TCRdb to 2018 to 2021). Concerning the study at large: Samples from collaborators originated in the United States, Italy and Spain and spanned both the acute and convalescent phases of COVID-19. The prospective study material was composed of cDNA or gDNA derived from T cells, B-cell-depleted T cells, or PBMCs. Where available, HLA class I and class II types were taken from metadata supplied by the sample provider and were not determined by assay-based typing. Subjects who had been exposed to COVID-19, were actively infected with it, or had recovered from it provided the deeply sampled blood TCRbeta repertoires that made up the dataset. The repertoires were made available in a free public database intended to serve as a resource for research on the immune response to SARS-CoV-2. The samples were drawn from two sources: the first 160 participants of the ongoing ImmuneRACE study, and 1,200 or so subjects contributed by 6 global collaborators. Sample metadata almost always included a de-identified subject ID, COVID-19 status, age in years and sex. Paper-wide results and their limitations: Clinical and demographic metadata were provided uncurated, with the amount varying by source and participant.

Concerning this clone itself: No antigen is known for it. No qualities accompany the bases; no much larger clone lies one base away.

TCRbeta CDR3 regions were amplified from genomic DNA using the immunoSEQ Assay, a bias-controlled multiplex PCR. In the paper's pipeline: The number of nucleated cells in each sample was estimated from the amplification of reference gene primers within the assay. To quantify the absolute abundance of each unique TCRbeta CDR3 rearrangement, sequence reads were collapsed and filtered. For each sample, productive Simpson clonality was calculated as the square root of Simpson's diversity index over productive rearrangements. The clones in this table, taken by TCRdb from immuneACCESS, are in-frame only. Not every clone is retained; where verified, under half of the shortfall comes from an unresolved V gene, and the cause of the rest is unknown. Clone size and the V and J calls come from that table; the DNA yielded D and trimming. The sample table records 250,000 to 350,000 clones; approximately 85% of these occur just once. 0.7% to 1% of the sample is in the top ten clones.

The junction shows trimming of 0 bases on V and 0 bases on J, plus 9 bases between the germline ends. The germline V gene encodes CDR1 SQVTM and CDR2 ANQGSEA. Counted from cysteine to phenylalanine, this CDR3 has 14 amino acids. Only the CDR3 DNA is retained, 42 bases long and in frame from the first base. One collaborating source in Seattle enrolled patients while the patients were actively infected and followed the patients over time throughout the course of disease. Whole blood was collected in K2EDTA tubes by collaborating institutions according to the institutions' own protocols. For TCRbeta analysis, collaborator samples were shipped as frozen whole blood, as isolated PBMCs, or as DNA extracted from either sample type.

This TCR came from a human donor with COVID-19, enrolled during active disease. The donor label of this sample is uncertain. Recombination joined TRBV29-1 with TRBJ2-7; the D gene remains uncertain. The sequenced sample was peripheral blood. Read as DNA, the sequence is TGCAGCGTTGAAGATCGAGGTAGCTCCTACGAGCAGTACTTC. Translation gives CSVEDRGSSYEQYF.